Listed here is a single TCR beta chain. The source of the sample is a study of T cells in Graves' hyperthyroidism and ophthalmopathy. The germline V gene has CDR1 DFQATT and CDR2 SNEGSKA (reference sequence). The CDR3 totals 13 residues. RNA transcripts yielded amplified TCR beta CDR3 regions. The primer set for the first-round RT-PCR of the TCR CDR3 was HTBI. From the multiplex PCR reads, TCRdb called clonotypes with MiXCR, one entry per CDR3 protein. The sample carries fewer than 550,000 distinct CDR3 sequences, roughly a quarter recorded once. This receptor was obtained from a woman in her thirties with Graves' ophthalmopathy. The sequenced material came from blood. The chain recombines TRBV20-1 with TRBJ2-3; tentative D call: TRBD2 (6 bases). CDR3 residues: CAVPPMRGDTQYF. The CDR3 nucleotides read TGCGCAGTGCCCCCCATGCGGGGAGATACGCAGTATTTT.